This T cell receptor beta chain was captured in a study of control samples from healthy donors and cancer patients (dated by TCRdb to the early 2020s). About this clone itself: Its antigen remains undetermined. The record has no base qualities; no much larger clone is one base away.

The cysteine opens and the phenylalanine closes a CDR3 of 11 amino acids. The kept DNA is CDR3 alone, 33 bases in frame from the first base. The germline V gene (reference sequence) gives CDR1 as DFQATT and CDR2 as SNEGSKA. At the junction V is shortened by 2 bases and J by 7 bases, with 8 bases in between. Library construction relied on the immunoSEQ multiplex PCR assay. As stored in TCRdb, this immuneACCESS dataset retains in-frame rearrangements with V and J assigned. A fraction of the clones does not appear; measured against another copy, unresolved V genes explain less than half of the discrepancy, and the remainder lacks a known reason. For this sample there are approximately 3,000 clones; approximately 94% appear just once. The ten largest clones add up to around 31% of the sample.

The sequencing sample was made of PBMCs. The chain employs TRBV20-1 and TRBJ1-1, with the D gene not confidently named. This sequence was found in a man aged 65 to 85 with lung cancer. The CDR3 protein sequence reads: CSARRQIEAFF. The nucleotide sequence is given as TGCAGTGCTAGAAGGCAGATTGAAGCTTTCTTT.